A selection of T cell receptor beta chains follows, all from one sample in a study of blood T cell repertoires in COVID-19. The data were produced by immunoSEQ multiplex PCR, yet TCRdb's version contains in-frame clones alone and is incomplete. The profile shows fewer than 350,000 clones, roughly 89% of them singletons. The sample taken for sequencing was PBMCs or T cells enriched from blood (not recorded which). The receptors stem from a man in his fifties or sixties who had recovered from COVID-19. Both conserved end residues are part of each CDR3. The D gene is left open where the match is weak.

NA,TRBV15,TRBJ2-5,TGTGCCACCAGCAGAGGTCTCAGTCGGGACCAAGAGACCCAGTACTTC,CATSRGLSRDQETQYF
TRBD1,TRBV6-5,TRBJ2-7,TGTGCCAGCATCCGGGACAGGGGGTCCTACGAGCAGTACTTC,CASIRDRGSYEQYF
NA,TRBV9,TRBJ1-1,TGTGCCAGCAGCGCAATAACAGGTGGCAACACTGAAGCTTTCTTT,CASSAITGGNTEAFF
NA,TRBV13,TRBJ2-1,TGTGCCAGCAGCTTAGGCAACCGGTTGGTCAATGAGCAGTTCTTC,CASSLGNRLVNEQFF
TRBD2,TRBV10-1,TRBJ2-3,TGCGCCAGCAGTGAGAGTGCTAGCGGGGCAGATACGCAGTATTTT,CASSESASGADTQYF
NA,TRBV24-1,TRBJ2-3,TGTGCCACCAGTGACCCGACCTTTTCGGGGGATACGCAGTATTTT,CATSDPTFSGDTQYF
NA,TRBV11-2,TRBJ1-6,TGTGCCAGCAGCCCGCGCGATTCACCCCTCCACTTT,CASSPRDSPLHF
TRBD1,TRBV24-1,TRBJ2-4,TGTGCCACCAGTGATTCGGGACAGGCAAACATTCAGTACTTC,CATSDSGQANIQYF
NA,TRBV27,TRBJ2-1,TGTGCCAGCAGGACCTCGGAGGGTGGTGAGCAGTTCTTC,CASRTSEGGEQFF
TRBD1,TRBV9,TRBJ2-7,TGTGCCAGCAGCGACGGGACAGGGAGTTCCGAGCAGTACTTC,CASSDGTGSSEQYF
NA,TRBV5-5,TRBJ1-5,TGTGCCAGCAGCTTATACCTGGCCGATCAGCCCCAGCATTTT,CASSLYLADQPQHF